The rows below give T cell receptor beta chains drawn from one sample of a study of glioma-infiltrating T cells. TCRdb reanalysed the multiplex PCR reads using MiXCR and keeps one entry per CDR3 protein. The sample contains under 200,000 distinct CDR3 sequences, approximately 40% of which appear only once. Sequenced: glioma tissue, nonneoplastic brain tissue, or PBMCs (not recorded which). These receptor sequences come from a human donor with low-grade glioma or glioblastoma, undergoing nonglioma brain surgery, or in good health (not recorded which). CDR3s include the opening cysteine and the closing phenylalanine or tryptophan. A D gene is named only where the DNA matches it firmly. Some rows have no size entry. The others give once, few or many, or a class for an expanded clone.

D gene,clone size,V gene,J gene,CDR3 protein,CDR3 DNA
NA,NA,TRBV2,TRBJ2-7,CASSEARQVNYEQYF,TGTGCCAGCAGTGAAGCCCGACAGGTAAACTACGAGCAGTACTTC
TRBD2,NA,TRBV20-1,TRBJ2-3,CSAPGLAEDDTQYF,TGCAGTGCCCCGGGTCTAGCGGAAGACGATACGCAGTATTTT
TRBD2,NA,TRBV5-1,TRBJ2-3,CASSLSGSVPDTQYF,TGCGCCAGCAGTCTTAGCGGGAGTGTCCCAGATACGCAGTATTTT
NA,NA,TRBV3-1,TRBJ1-1,CASSQGTLGPAFF,TGTGCCAGCAGCCAAGGGACGCTTGGGCCTGCTTTCTTT
NA,NA,TRBV10-3,TRBJ2-6,CAISAGAGANLLTF,TGTGCCATCAGTGCGGGAGCTGGGGCCAACCTCCTGACTTTC
NA,NA,TRBV18,TRBJ1-1,CASSTGHAENRAFF,TGTGCCAGCTCAACGGGACACGCCGAAAATCGGGCTTTCTTT
TRBD2,NA,TRBV5-4,TRBJ2-3,CASSPGLAGRTDTQYF,TGTGCCAGCAGCCCCGGACTAGCGGGACGCACAGATACGCAGTATTTT
TRBD2,NA,TRBV11-2,TRBJ2-3,CATSLGASGRTDTQYF,TGTGCCACCAGCTTAGGAGCTAGCGGGCGCACAGATACGCAGTATTTT
NA,many,TRBV28,TRBJ1-4,CASSLVWGAGEKLFF,TGTGCCAGCAGTTTAGTGTGGGGGGCAGGTGAAAAACTGTTTTTT
TRBD2,NA,TRBV15,TRBJ2-3,CATSRVASGTSTDTQYF,TGTGCCACCAGCAGAGTTGCTAGCGGGACTAGCACAGATACGCAGTATTTT
NA,once,TRBV12-5,TRBJ2-1,CASGLGPAKQFF,TGTGCTAGTGGTCTCGGTCCGGCCAAGCAGTTCTTC
NA,many,TRBV27,TRBJ2-3,CASSFGATDTQYF,TGTGCCAGCAGTTTTGGGGCCACAGATACGCAGTATTTT
NA,NA,TRBV29-1,TRBJ2-7,CSVDPGPGDEQYF,TGCAGCGTTGATCCAGGCCCAGGGGACGAGCAGTACTTC
NA,NA,TRBV28,TRBJ1-2,CASRIGPGVYGYTF,TGTGCCAGCAGGATCGGACCAGGGGTCTATGGCTACACCTTC
NA,few,TRBV19,TRBJ2-3,CASKKGGPRDTQYF,TGTGCCAGTAAAAAAGGAGGGCCCAGAGATACGCAGTATTTT
TRBD2,many,TRBV6-6,TRBJ2-1,CASSYVQAGTNNEQFF,TGTGCCAGCAGTTACGTGCAAGCGGGGACCAACAATGAGCAGTTCTTC
NA,NA,TRBV5-5,TRBJ1-5,CASSLDFRSYNQPQHF,TGTGCCAGCAGCTTGGATTTTCGGTCTTACAATCAGCCCCAGCATTTT
NA,many,TRBV28,TRBJ2-5,CASSSLGREGETQYF,TGTGCCAGCAGTAGTCTGGGGCGGGAAGGAGAGACCCAGTACTTC
NA,few,TRBV30,TRBJ1-6,CAWSVRGSNSPLHF,TGTGCCTGGAGTGTACGGGGGTCTAATTCACCCCTCCACTTT
TRBD1,NA,TRBV4-1,TRBJ1-2,CASSLLDRDSGYTF,TGCGCCAGCAGCCTCTTAGACAGGGACTCTGGCTACACCTTC
NA,NA,TRBV28,TRBJ2-5,CASTPGRGNQETQYF,TGTGCCAGCACCCCAGGTCGGGGGAACCAAGAGACCCAGTACTTC
TRBD2,NA,TRBV25-1,TRBJ2-1,CASSSGRENEQFF,TGTGCCAGCAGTAGCGGGAGGGAAAATGAGCAGTTCTTC
NA,few,TRBV9,TRBJ2-7,CASSVGVDRPYEQYF,TGTGCCAGCAGCGTAGGGGTTGACAGGCCATACGAGCAGTACTTC
TRBD2,few,TRBV4-1,TRBJ2-7,CASSLFATSGKNYEQYF,TGCGCCAGCAGCCTCTTCGCGACTAGCGGGAAGAACTACGAGCAGTACTTC
TRBD1,many,TRBV20-1,TRBJ2-7,CSATKPEDRGDEQYF,TGCAGTGCTACGAAACCCGAGGACAGGGGTGACGAGCAGTACTTC
NA,NA,TRBV20-1,TRBJ1-5,CSASDVVVNQPQHF,TGCAGTGCTAGCGACGTTGTTGTCAATCAGCCCCAGCATTTT
TRBD1,many,TRBV28,TRBJ1-1,CASSERTGLMNTEAFF,TGTGCCAGCAGTGAGAGGACAGGGCTCATGAACACTGAAGCTTTCTTT
NA,NA,TRBV6-2/TRBV6-3,TRBJ2-7,CASSYTNLRWTLSYERYF,TGTGCCAGCAGTTACACCAACCTTCGATGGACATTATCCTACGAGCGGTACTTC
TRBD2,NA,TRBV7-2,TRBJ2-1,CASSLAPPGGLAAYNEQFF,TGTGCCAGCAGCTTAGCCCCTCCTGGAGGACTAGCGGCCTACAATGAGCAGTTCTTC